This paragraph reports one T cell receptor (beta chain). This record belongs to a study of blood T cell repertoires in COVID-19. Original analysis: Researchers report that nucleated cell counts were estimated from reference gene primer amplification. Here immunoSEQ multiplex PCR was the method, and the copy in TCRdb shows in-frame clones only, minus some. V and J calls and clone size are given by that table; D and trimming were obtained from the DNA. The sample includes almost 400,000 clones, 85% to 90% of them seen just once. The CDR3 is 17 amino acids. V was pared by 0 bases and J by 0 bases, with 4 bases of the junction left unmatched. The germline gives CDR1 ENHRY, CDR2 SYGVKD. Participants, about 18 to 90 years old, spanned under 30 US areas. Self-reported history from a screening survey and questionnaire set each donor's cohort. The recovered donors of Cohort 3 showed two negative PCRs, clearance, or symptom resolution.

This sequence was found in a woman in her thirties who had recovered from COVID-19. The rearrangement links TRBV10-3 to TRBJ2-7, with TRBD2 matching over 11 bases. Sequenced material: PBMCs or T cells enriched from blood (not recorded which). CDR3 sequence reads: CAISESLSGRVSYEQYF. In DNA, the CDR3 is TGTGCCATCAGTGAGTCCCTTAGCGGGAGGGTCTCCTACGAGCAGTACTTC.